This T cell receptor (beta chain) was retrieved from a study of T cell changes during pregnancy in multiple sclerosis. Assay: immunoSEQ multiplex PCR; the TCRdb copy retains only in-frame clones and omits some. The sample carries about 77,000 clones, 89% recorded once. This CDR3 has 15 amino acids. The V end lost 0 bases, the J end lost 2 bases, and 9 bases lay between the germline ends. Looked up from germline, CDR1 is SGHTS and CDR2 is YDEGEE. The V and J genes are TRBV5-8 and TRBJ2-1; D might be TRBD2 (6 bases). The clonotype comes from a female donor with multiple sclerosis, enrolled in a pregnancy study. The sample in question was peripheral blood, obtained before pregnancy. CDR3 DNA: TGTGCCAGCAGCTTGGGGACTAACGCCTACAATGAGCAGTTCTTC. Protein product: CASSLGTNAYNEQFF.